The T cell receptor (beta chain) under discussion was sequenced for a study of CD8 T cells in ankylosing spondylitis. Whole-study findings and limits: Roughly eight highly homologous variants made up a TCR beta motif that seemed to typify ankylosing spondylitis blood.

There are many counts of this clonotype. Antigen: not known. Germline values: CDR1 MNHNS, CDR2 SASEGT. This CDR3 comprises 11 residues. With 5 bases removed from V and 7 bases from J, the gap between germline ends came to 8 bases. TCRdb reprocessed the 5' RACE reads with MiXCR, giving one entry per CDR3 protein. The table shows some 220,000 distinct CDR3 sequences, with approximately 8% occurring only once. The chain combines TRBV6-1 with TRBJ1-1; D is unresolved. Specimen: blood, either unsorted or a sorted T cell fraction (not recorded which). The TCR comes from a female donor with ankylosing spondylitis or in good health (not recorded which). This CDR3 reads CASSWSFEAFF. CDR3 nucleotide sequence: TGTGCCAGCAGTTGGTCTTTTGAAGCTTTCTTT.